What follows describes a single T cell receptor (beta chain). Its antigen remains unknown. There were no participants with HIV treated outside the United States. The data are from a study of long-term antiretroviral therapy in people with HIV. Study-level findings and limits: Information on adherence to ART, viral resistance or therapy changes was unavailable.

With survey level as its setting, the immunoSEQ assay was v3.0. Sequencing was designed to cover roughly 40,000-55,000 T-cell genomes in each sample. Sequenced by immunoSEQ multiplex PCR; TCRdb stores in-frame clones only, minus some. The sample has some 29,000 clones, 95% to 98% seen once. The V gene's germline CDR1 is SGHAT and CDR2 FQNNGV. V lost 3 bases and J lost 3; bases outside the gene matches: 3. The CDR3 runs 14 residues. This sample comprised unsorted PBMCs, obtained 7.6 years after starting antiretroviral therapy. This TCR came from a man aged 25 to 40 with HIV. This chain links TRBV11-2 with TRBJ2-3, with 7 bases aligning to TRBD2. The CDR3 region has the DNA TGTGCCAGCAGCTTCGGCGGGGGAACAGATACGCAGTATTTT. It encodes CASSFGGGTDTQYF.